These 25 T cell receptor beta chains came from one sample sequenced in a study of CXCR3-negative and CXCR3-positive naive CD8 T cells. The TRB libraries of cDNA were built by UMI-labeled 5' RACE. Using the 5' RACE reads, TCRdb records one entry per CDR3 protein without DNA. Its table lists about 130,000 distinct CDR3 sequences. Their antigens remain unidentified. Study results and caveats: For CXCR3-positive naive cells, TRB CDR3s were more hydrophobic than those of CXCR3-negative naive cells.

The source material was naive CXCR3+ CD8+ T cells from blood. Subset reported: CD45RO-CCR7+CD27+CD95- naive CD8+ T cells expressing CXCR3 (TNR3+). These receptors all come from a human donor in good health. Some clones in this sample may be carry-over from other donors' samples.

This chain uses TRBV5-1 with TRBJ1-4; the D call from TCRdb, TRBD1, cannot be confirmed without DNA. The germline V gene encodes CDR1 SGHRS and CDR2 YFSETQ. CDR3 length: 16 residues. Here the CDR3 reads CASSLGPGGGNEKLFF.

V usage is TRBV7-3 and J usage is TRBJ2-2. Germline V lookup: CDR1 SGHTA, CDR2 FQGTGA. The CDR3 runs to 12 residues. The CDR3 sequence is CASSYRSGELFF.

The chain carries TRBV28 and TRBJ2-3; no DNA is available, so the TRBD1 call from TCRdb remains unchecked. Per germline, CDR1 MDHEN and CDR2 SYDVKM. The CDR3 has 15 amino acids. CDR3 amino acids: CASGQSTEYTDTQYF.

The CDR3: CASSRTGYNRETQYF. The chain uses TRBV6-5 and TRBJ2-5; the D gene TCRdb calls, TRBD1, cannot be checked with no DNA. CDR3 length equals 15 residues. Looked up from germline, CDR1 is MNHEY and CDR2 is SVGAGI.

The chain uses TRBV10-3 and TRBJ2-1; the TRBD1 assignment by TCRdb is unverifiable without DNA. The CDR3 contains 16 residues. Germline V gene lookup returns CDR1 ENHRY and CDR2 SYGVKD. The CDR3 is CAISDVGDRGYNEQFF.

J is TRBJ1-1 and V is TRBV6-2 or TRBV6-3; TCRdb names TRBD1, which stays unverified in the absence of DNA. The CDR3 contains 16 residues. Germline CDR1 reads MNHEY; CDR2 reads SVGEGT. CDR3 sequence reads: CASSPRDRARGTEDFF.

V and J are TRBV4-2 and TRBJ2-1; TCRdb lists TRBD2, though no DNA is available to test this call. The CDR3 has 16 amino acids. In germline, CDR1 is LGHNA, CDR2 YNFKEQ. CDR3 sequence reads: CASSQAWASGDNEQFF.

The V gene is TRBV6-5, the J gene TRBJ2-7; without DNA, the TCRdb call of TRBD1 cannot be checked. Germline assignment: CDR1 MNHEY and CDR2 SVGAGI. CDR3 length equals 14 residues. CDR3 in amino acids: CASRPGTNPLEQYF.

This chain connects TRBV9 to TRBJ1-2; checking the TCRdb D call of TRBD1 is not possible without DNA. The CDR3 consists of 15 residues. Germline values: CDR1 SGDLS, CDR2 YYNGEE. The CDR3 protein is CASSLTGHSADGYTF. The full variable domain, completed using reference TRBV9 and TRBJ1-2, is DSGVTQTPKHLITATGQRVTLRCSPRSGDLSVYWYQQSLDQGLQFLIQYYNGEERAKGNILERFSAQQFPDLHSELNLSSLELGDSALYFCASSLTGHSADGYTFGSGTRLTVV.

The chain recombines TRBV19 with TRBJ1-1. Per germline, CDR1 LNHDA and CDR2 SQIVND (reference sequence). CDR3 length: 15 amino acids. The CDR3: CASSARTGMNTEAFF.

J is TRBJ2-3 and V is TRBV7-3; TCRdb picks TRBD2, but there is no DNA to check that call. The CDR3 is made up of 19 amino acids. Germline assignment: CDR1 SGHTA and CDR2 FQGTGA. The CDR3 spells CASSSGGTSGMWGTDTQYF.

This sequence joins TRBV2 and TRBJ2-3; TCRdb calls TRBD1, which cannot be checked without DNA. Looked up from germline, CDR1 is SNHLY and CDR2 is FYNNEI. The CDR3 spans 15 residues. CDR3 sequence reads: CASNGRQGPTDTQYF.

V gene TRBV12-3 or TRBV12-4 combines with J gene TRBJ2-7; TCRdb's D gene call, TRBD1, goes unchecked for lack of DNA. The length of the CDR3 is 13 residues. CDR3 residues: CASRGQGLYEQYF.

This sequence joins TRBV5-1 and TRBJ2-7; there is no DNA to check the TCRdb D call of TRBD1. Germline CDR1 reads SGHRS; CDR2 reads YFSETQ. This CDR3 is 14 amino acids long. CDR3 region: CASSFRTGYYEQYF.

The V call is TRBV7-9, the J call TRBJ1-1; TCRdb's assignment of TRBD1 cannot be checked, as there is no DNA. The length of the CDR3 is 12 residues. Germline CDR1 and CDR2: SEHNR and FQNEAQ (reference sequence). The CDR3 protein is CASSLTDRQAFF.

This rearrangement joins TRBV20-1 to TRBJ2-7; the D gene TCRdb calls, TRBD1, cannot be checked with no DNA. The V gene's germline CDR1 is DFQATT and CDR2 SNEGSKA (reference sequence). The CDR3 runs to 16 residues. CDR3: CSARGETGIEGYEQYF.

This chain joins TRBV5-6 and TRBJ2-7. The CDR3 is 11 residues long. Germline V gene lookup returns CDR1 SGHDT and CDR2 YYEEEE. The CDR3 reads CASSVTHEQYF.

This chain uses TRBV28 with TRBJ1-3; TCRdb's assignment of TRBD1 cannot be checked, as there is no DNA. The CDR3 sequence is 15 residues long. From germline, CDR1 is MDHEN and CDR2 SYDVKM. The CDR3 loop reads CASSRDSYTGNTIYF.

This chain links TRBV27 with TRBJ2-1; TCRdb reports TRBD2, a call that lacks DNA to check it against. There are 15 residues in the CDR3. The V gene's germline CDR1 is MNHEY and CDR2 SMNVEV (reference sequence). This CDR3 is CASSPGLAAYNEQFF.

This chain joins TRBV9 and TRBJ1-1; the D call from TCRdb, TRBD1, cannot be confirmed without DNA. The CDR3 contains 14 residues. The V gene's germline CDR1 is SGDLS and CDR2 YYNGEE. CDR3 protein: CASSYGRGSTEAFF.

The chain couples TRBV18 to TRBJ2-7; TCRdb's D call of TRBD1 is untestable without DNA. The CDR3 has 13 amino acids. Germline V CDR1 and CDR2: KGHSH, LQKENI. CDR3 residues: CASSPGTGSEQYF. Drawing the rest from reference TRBV18 and TRBJ2-7, the complete variable domain is NAGVMQNPRHLVRRRGQEARLRCSPMKGHSHVYWYRQLPEEGLKFMVYLQKENIIDESGMPKERFSAEFPKEGPSILRIQQVVRGDSAAYFCASSPGTGSEQYFGPGTRLTVT.

This CDR3 reads CASSRWDAGYEQYF. This chain connects TRBV14 to TRBJ2-7; the TCRdb D gene call, TRBD1, has no DNA to confirm it. The CDR3 consists of 14 residues. Germline CDR1 is SGHDN and CDR2 is FVKESK.

The chain carries TRBV7-9 and TRBJ2-3; TCRdb indicates TRBD1, and absent DNA this call remains unverified. Germline values: CDR1 SEHNR, CDR2 FQNEAQ (reference sequence). This CDR3 has 14 amino acids. CDR3 sequence: CASSFEGARDTQYF.

This chain connects TRBV20-1 to TRBJ2-5; TCRdb's D call of TRBD1 is untestable without DNA. The V gene's germline CDR1 is DFQATT and CDR2 SNEGSKA (reference sequence). The CDR3 has 14 residues. The CDR3 protein is CSASYGGRGETQYF.

The chain combines TRBV29-1 with TRBJ1-4; checking the TCRdb D call of TRBD1 is not possible without DNA. CDR3 length: 14 residues. Germline V CDR1 and CDR2: SQVTM, ANQGSEA. CDR3 loop: CSVLVAGVGEKPFF.